What follows is one T cell receptor (beta chain) and its context. Of the isolated RNA, all was reverse transcribed, and so the sequenced material was expressed TCRB transcripts. Assay used: immunoSEQ multiplex PCR; TCRdb lists only in-frame clones, some missing. The sample consists of more than 150,000 clones, 7.5% to 10% of them appearing once. The sample is drawn from a study of beta chain features in type 1 diabetes. This CDR3 is 16 amino acids long. Germline V gene sequence: CDR1 ENHRY, CDR2 SYGVKD. Trimming took 6 bases from V and 1 from J; bases not matched to a gene: 4. The chain links TRBV10-3 to TRBJ2-2, with TRBD2 identical over 11 bases. What was sequenced was central memory CD4+ T cells from blood. This TCR was recovered from a young woman in good health. CDR3: CAIRPGLAENTGELFF. In nucleotides, the CDR3 is TGTGCCATCAGGCCGGGACTAGCGGAGAACACCGGGGAGCTGTTTTTT.